The sequence of this T cell receptor beta chain was determined in a study of blood T cell repertoires in COVID-19. Across the study: The origin of the acute and convalescent COVID-19 samples was the United States, Italy and Spain. Nucleic acid was either cDNA or gDNA, and it came from T cells, B-cell-depleted T cells, or PBMCs.

One Seattle source followed patients from active infection through their disease course. This clone was observed a few times. Original processing notes: Estimates of nucleated cell counts were drawn from the amplification of reference gene primers. Only in-frame clones appear in the TCRdb table, and some are missing; sequencing was by immunoSEQ multiplex PCR. Clonal size and the V and J genes are those of that table, whereas D and trimming came from the DNA. Here the sample spans about 180,000 clones, approximately 85% being singletons. The CDR3 covers 15 residues. CDR1 and CDR2 from the germline V gene are SGHTA and FQGNSA. V was clipped by 1 base and J by 9 bases; unmatched bases: 5.

The sample consisted of peripheral blood. This sequence joins TRBV7-2 and TRBJ1-3; 11 nucleotides align to TRBD1. The receptor comes from a man older than 75 with COVID-19, enrolled during active disease. CDR3 protein: CASSLVGQGGSTIYF. CDR3 coding DNA: TGTGCCAGCAGCTTAGTGGGACAGGGGGGCAGCACCATATATTTT.